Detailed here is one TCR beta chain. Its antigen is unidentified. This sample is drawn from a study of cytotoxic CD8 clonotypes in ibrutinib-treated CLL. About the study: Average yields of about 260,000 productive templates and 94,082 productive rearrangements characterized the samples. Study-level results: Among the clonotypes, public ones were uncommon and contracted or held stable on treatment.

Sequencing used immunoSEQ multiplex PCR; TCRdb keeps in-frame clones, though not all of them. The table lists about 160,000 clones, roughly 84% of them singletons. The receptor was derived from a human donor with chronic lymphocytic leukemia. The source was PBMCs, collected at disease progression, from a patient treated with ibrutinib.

The CDR3 region is CSVEDGAPGITDTQYF. CDR3 coding DNA: TGCAGCGTTGAAGATGGGGCGCCGGGGATCACAGATACGCAGTATTTT. The V gene is TRBV29-1, the J gene TRBJ2-3, with D perhaps given as TRBD1 or TRBD2 (5 bases each). Germline V gene lookup returns CDR1 SQVTM and CDR2 ANQGSEA. CDR3 length: 16 residues. Trimming pared 0 bases from V and 2 bases from J, leaving 15 bases between.